This T cell receptor beta chain was recovered during a study of radiation and T cells in renal cell carcinoma. Turning to the study itself: Nephrectomy followed 15 Gy stereotactic body radiation by 4 weeks.

Using immunoSEQ multiplex PCR, the repertoire was profiled, and TCRdb retains in-frame clones only, with some absent. Counted here are 70,000 or so clones, about four fifths occurring once; the ten biggest clones make up almost 6%. On this clone: Its antigen is still unknown.

Per germline, CDR1 SGHDT and CDR2 YYEEEE. This CDR3 is 16 amino acids long. J was trimmed by 4 bases and V by 1 base; bases with no gene match: 5. Whole-study findings and limits: Without pretreatment biopsies, baseline tumor clonotype presence was undetermined.

Time point described: blood 2 weeks post-SBRT. Treatment reported: 15 Gy SBRT to primary tumor, nephrectomy 4 weeks later. The chain has TRBV5-6 and TRBJ2-1; TRBD2 agrees at 10 bases. The sequence was obtained from a man in his 60s with renal cell carcinoma. Sequencing was performed on blood, taken from a patient whose treatment included radiotherapy and nephrectomy. In DNA, the CDR3 is TGTGCCAGCAGCTTGAGTCTAGCGGGAGTGTACAATGAGCAGTTCTTC. Translated, it gives CASSLSLAGVYNEQFF.